The 9 T cell receptor beta chains listed next were all sequenced from one sample in a study of cytomegalovirus exposure and HLA in healthy donors. The PCR employed 60 Vbeta primers together with 13 Jbeta primers. Clones were sequenced by immunoSEQ multiplex PCR, and TCRdb holds only the in-frame ones, with some missing. The repertoire holds 170,000 or so clones, with approximately 84% as singletons. The sample comprised PBMCs. These receptors all come from a man between 18 and 29 years old in good health and CMV-seronegative.

The chain has TRBV28 and TRBJ1-1; no reliable D call. The CDR3 is 13 amino acids. Per germline, CDR1 MDHEN and CDR2 SYDVKM. V was pared by 2 bases and J by 4 bases, with 8 bases between. Written as DNA, the CDR3 is TGTGCCAGCAGTTTACAGGTTTCCACTGAAGCTTTCTTT. Protein: CASSLQVSTEAFF. Filled out from reference TRBV28 and TRBJ1-1, the complete variable domain reads DVKVTQSSRYLVKRTGEKVFLECVQDMDHENMFWYRQDPGLGLRLIYFSYDVKMKEKGDIPEGYSVSREKKERFSLILESASTNQTSMYLCASSLQVSTEAFFGQGTRLTVV.

The chain employs TRBV19 and TRBJ2-2; D gene uncertain. CDR1 LNHDA and CDR2 SQIVND come from the germline V gene (reference sequence). The CDR3 loop spans 15 amino acids. Trimming left V 3 bases short and J 0 bases short, with 8 bases between. In nucleotides, the CDR3 is TGTGCCAGTAGTATCCGAGCGACGAACACCGGGGAGCTGTTTTTT. Encoded protein: CASSIRATNTGELFF. The complete variable domain, with remaining parts taken from reference TRBV19 and TRBJ2-2, reads DGGITQSPKYLFRKEGQNVTLSCEQNLNHDAMYWYRQDPGQGLRLIYYSQIVNDFQKGDIAEGYSVSREKKESFPLTVTSAQKNPTAFYLCASSIRATNTGELFFGEGSRLTVL.

The V gene is TRBV27, the J gene TRBJ1-6, with D tentatively TRBD1 (6 bases). CDR1 is MNHEY, CDR2 SMNVEV, per germline (reference sequence). This CDR3 is built from 12 residues. Between the trimmed V and J ends, which lost 7 bases and 10 bases, there was a span of 11 bases. CDR3 loop: CASTQGSSPLHF. DNA of the CDR3: TGTGCCAGCACCCAGGGGAGCTCACCCCTCCACTTT.

The rearrangement uses TRBV27 and TRBJ2-5; 16 positions agree with TRBD2. CDR1 is MNHEY and CDR2 is SMNVEV in the germline V gene (reference sequence). The V and J ends lost 2 bases and 4 bases, in that order; junction bases with no gene match: 10. This CDR3 has 19 residues. The CDR3 nucleotides read TGTGCCAGCAGTTTAGGGGTGGGGACTAGCGGGAGGGCCGCAGAGACCCAGTACTTC. This translates into CASSLGVGTSGRAAETQYF.

This chain links TRBV29-1 with TRBJ1-2, with 10 bases aligning to TRBD1. The CDR3 spans 12 residues. The V and J ends lost 7 bases and 8 bases, in that order; junction bases with no gene match: 7. Germline V gene lookup returns CDR1 SQVTM and CDR2 ANQGSEA. The CDR3 region is CSAQGDRGGYTF. DNA of the CDR3: TGCAGCGCCCAGGGGGACAGGGGAGGCTACACCTTC.

V is TRBV19 and J is TRBJ2-5; D unclear. The DNA end favors TRBJ2-7, so the J call may be wrong. This CDR3 comprises 14 residues. In germline, CDR1 is LNHDA, CDR2 SQIVND (reference sequence). CDR3 bases: TGTGCCAGTAGTATTGGCGGCCACTCCTACGAGCAGTACTTC. This encodes CASSIGGHSYEQYF.

This clone was detected once. The rearrangement uses TRBV6-6 and TRBJ2-3, with a tentative D call TRBD2 (6 bases). V was shortened by 6 bases and J by 2 bases, with 15 bases between the two germline ends. The germline CDR1 and CDR2 sequences are MNHNY and SVGAGI (reference sequence). The CDR3 totals 15 residues. The CDR3 DNA reads TGTGCCAGCAGACCCCGGCGGGGATACACAGATACGCAGTATTTT. Protein product: CASRPRRGYTDTQYF.

As for this clone: This sample includes further DNA sequences coding for the same CDR3. The V call is TRBV18, the J call TRBJ2-1, with no clear D. Germline V gene lookup returns CDR1 KGHSH and CDR2 LQKENI. The length of the CDR3 is 13 residues. V lost 0 bases, J lost 6 bases, and 6 bases lay in between. CDR3: CASSPPPSNEQFF. The CDR3 bases are TGTGCCAGCTCACCACCTCCTAGCAATGAGCAGTTCTTC.

The genes are TRBV9 and TRBJ2-3; tentatively, D is TRBD1 (6 bases). Germline assignment: CDR1 SGDLS and CDR2 YYNGEE. The V end was cut by 4 bases, the J end by 2 bases, with 14 bases between. The CDR3 covers 15 residues. The CDR3 loop reads CASSPHRASTDTQYF. For the CDR3, the DNA is TGTGCCAGCAGCCCCCACAGGGCCTCCACAGATACGCAGTATTTT.